A single sample gave rise to the 7 T cell receptor beta chains below, sequenced in a study of CD8+ T cells in alopecia areata. As the sequencing template, cDNA was produced by extracting RNA and reverse transcribing it. Data came from immunoSEQ multiplex PCR; TCRdb stores just in-frame clones and leaves some out. This table holds about 200,000 clones, around three fifths found once. The sequenced sample consisted of CD8+ T cells sorted from blood. The origin of the receptors is a human donor in good health.

This clone was observed a handful of times. The chain links TRBV5-4 to TRBJ2-3; TRBD2 matches at 7 bases. Germline V gives CDR1 SGHNT, CDR2 YYREEE (reference sequence). The J segment lost 5 bases and the V segment lost 4 bases, leaving 7 bases of the junction unmatched. The CDR3 contains 14 residues. In DNA, the CDR3 is TGTGCCAGCAGCATCGGACTAGTTGGAGATACGCAGTATTTT. This sequence encodes CASSIGLVGDTQYF.

The chain is built from TRBV6-1 and TRBJ2-1; D unresolved. This CDR3 is 15 amino acids long. CDR1 is MNHNS, CDR2 SASEGT, per germline. The V gene lost 7 bases and the J gene lost 0 bases, with 13 bases spanning the gap. The CDR3 DNA sequence: TGTGCCAGCACCAAAGCAGAGAGCTCCTACAATGAGCAGTTCTTC. Translating gives CASTKAESSYNEQFF.

This clone was found a few times. The chain uses TRBV13 and TRBJ1-5; tentatively, D is TRBD1 (5 bases). Trimming shortened V by 0 bases and J by 6 bases, and 18 bases separated the two germline ends. CDR1 PRHDT and CDR2 FYEKMQ come from the germline V gene (reference sequence). CDR3 length: 17 residues. CDR3 bases: TGTGCCAGCAGCTTAGGCCTTCAGGGAGTCTCGGGTCAGCCCCAGCATTTT. Protein product: CASSLGLQGVSGQPQHF.

J is TRBJ1-6 and V is TRBV27, with TRBD1 identical over 8 bases. Germline V gene sequence: CDR1 MNHEY, CDR2 SMNVEV (reference sequence). V trimming: 2 bases; J trimming: 10 bases; junction bases outside the gene matches: 4. This CDR3 contains 14 residues. CDR3 DNA sequence: TGTGCCAGCAGTTTACAGCCAGGGGGCTCACCCCTCCACTTT. Translated, it gives CASSLQPGGSPLHF.

The chain recombines TRBV4-1 with TRBJ2-5; tentatively, D is TRBD2 (5 bases). Trimming pared 0 bases from V and 3 bases from J, leaving 8 bases between. The CDR3 runs 14 residues. CDR1 and CDR2 from the germline V gene are MGHRA and YSYEKL. CDR3 coding DNA: TGCGCCAGCAGCCAAGATTTGAGGGAAGAGACCCAGTACTTC. This encodes CASSQDLREETQYF.

CDR3 in DNA: TGTGCCAGCAGCCGATCGGGGGGCCAGCCCTACGAGCAGTACTTC. Translated, it gives CASSRSGGQPYEQYF. The chain is built from TRBV27 and TRBJ2-7; tentatively, D is TRBD2 (7 bases). The CDR3 has 15 amino acids. Germline loops: CDR1 MNHEY, CDR2 SMNVEV (reference sequence). Trimming took 6 bases from V and 2 from J, leaving 17 bases between them.

This clone came up a few times. The CDR3 DNA sequence: TGCGCCAGCAGCCGAGAGGGGTGGGGGATGAACACTGAAGCTTTCTTT. The encoded protein is CASSREGWGMNTEAFF. The chain is built from TRBV4-1 and TRBJ1-1, with a weak D call TRBD1 (5 bases). V was shortened by 4 bases and J by 0 bases, with 15 bases between the two germline ends. There are 16 residues in the CDR3. The germline CDR1 and CDR2 sequences are MGHRA and YSYEKL.